The clone carrying this T cell receptor beta chain was seen a handful of times. The antigen is undetermined. The germline gene is not matched at one end of the junction; a read error may be the cause. This CDR3 is also generated by other DNA sequences in the sample. The sample belongs to a study of a mutant IDH1 vaccine in newly diagnosed glioma. Study-level background: Vaccine dosing followed radiotherapy by 4-6 weeks, or accompanied temozolomide cycles.

In germline, CDR1 is SGHDN, CDR2 FVKESK. CDR3 length: 19 amino acids. Time point denoted: week 23, last vaccination. Each vaccine dose was 300 ug of mutant IDH1 20-mer peptide, with topical imiquimod. The data were produced by immunoSEQ multiplex PCR, yet TCRdb's version contains in-frame clones alone and is incomplete. The sample lists tens of thousands of clones, over 70% seen once, with around 5.8% in the top ten. The sequence came from a woman in her forties with glioma. Some clones in this sample may be carry-over from other donors' samples. The source material was PBMCs, sampled from a glioma patient whose treatment included an IDH1 peptide vaccine. This chain links TRBV14 with TRBJ1-4; no clear D. This CDR3 is CASSQEQSWPFATNEKLFF. CDR3 coding DNA: TGTGCCAGCAGCCAAGAGCAAAGTTGGCCTTTTGCAACAAATGAAAAACTGTTTTTT.